Sequencing of this T cell receptor (beta chain) was carried out in a study of T cell responses to AZD1222 COVID-19 vaccine. Study context: Second doses that came at about 4 or about 12 weeks were put together.

This clone has only one observation. Its target is not known. Repertoires were generated with immunoSEQ multiplex PCR, while TCRdb's copy carries only in-frame clones and drops some. The data show 68,000 or so clones, 85% to 90% seen once. General observations from the study: Repertoires in all cases were sampled only once the peak T cell response had passed. The CD4 TCRs associated with vaccination extended across spike and predominated at 160-218 and 743-854.

V was cut by 5 bases and J by 0 bases, with 13 bases left in between. The germline CDR1 and CDR2 sequences are GTSNPN and SVGIG (reference sequence). This CDR3 region has 15 residues. This TCR derives from an adult in good health. Here the sequenced sample was peripheral blood, taken on day 0 of AZD1222 vaccination. The chain links TRBV30 to TRBJ1-4; unclear D gene. The CDR3 spells CAWVIDGATNEKLFF. In DNA, the CDR3 is TGTGCCTGGGTCATCGACGGGGCAACTAATGAAAAACTGTTTTTT.